The T cell receptor (beta chain) described here comes from a study of molecular identifiers for immune sequencing clone quantification. Deletions cut 0 bases from V and 5 bases from J, with 26 bases between. Germline V gene lookup returns CDR1 SGHAT and CDR2 FQNNGV. This CDR3 is 19 amino acids long. TCRdb reprocessed the PCR reads with MiXCR, giving one entry per CDR3 protein. The data hold about 630,000 distinct CDR3 sequences, with about 25% observed a single time. This clonotype was recorded a few times. The chain links TRBV11-2 to TRBJ2-7; D not resolved. The sequenced sample was naive CD8+ T cells from blood, with Jurkat cell RNA spiked in. Subset denoted: FACS-sorted CD8+CD4-CCR7+CD45RA+ naive T cells. This clonotype originated in a human donor in good health. Some libraries in this study had Jurkat cell RNA spiked in. The CDR3 is CASSLDRHHLTSRSDEQYF. Here the CDR3 DNA reads TGTGCCAGCAGCTTAGATCGTCACCATCTTACCTCAAGGAGCGACGAGCAGTACTTC. The full variable domain, with the rest looked up from reference TRBV11-2 and TRBJ2-7, is EAGVAQSPRYKIIEKRQSVAFWCNPISGHATLYWYQQILGQGPKLLIQFQNNGVVDDSQLPKDRFSAERLKGVDSTLKIQPAKLEDSAVYLCASSLDRHHLTSRSDEQYFGPGTRLTVT.